Each of the 24 T cell receptor beta chains below was sequenced from the same sample in a study of beta chain features in type 1 diabetes. The investigators reverse transcribed all of the isolated RNA, so they sequenced expressed TCRB transcripts. Here immunoSEQ multiplex PCR was the method, and the copy in TCRdb shows in-frame clones only, minus some. The data contain approximately 300,000 clones, roughly 11% of them singletons. Sequenced input: naive CD4+ T cells from blood. Receptors were obtained from a woman between 25 and 40 years old in good health.

This clone was seen only a few times. The rearrangement uses TRBV6-1 and TRBJ2-7, with TRBD1 identical over 8 bases. Trimming cost V 5 bases and J 4 bases; bases outside gene matches: 10. Germline CDR1 reads MNHNS; CDR2 reads SASEGT. The CDR3 length is 15 residues. CDR3 nucleotide sequence: TGTGCCAGCAGTCCTAGACAGGGGTTGGCGTACGAGCAGTACTTC. Protein sequence: CASSPRQGLAYEQYF.

J is TRBJ2-7 and V is TRBV14, with 13 bases aligning to TRBD2. V lost 6 bases, J lost 5 bases, and 7 bases stayed unmatched. This CDR3 is built from 15 residues. Germline V lookup: CDR1 SGHDN, CDR2 FVKESK. CDR3 DNA: TGTGCCAGCAGGCGGACTAGCGGGAGTGTGAACGAGCAGTACTTC. As protein: CASRRTSGSVNEQYF.

V is TRBV4-3 and J is TRBJ2-7; a possible D gene is TRBD1 (6 bases). The CDR3 has 14 residues. CDR1 is LGHNA and CDR2 is YSLEER in the germline V gene. The V gene lost 0 bases and the J gene lost 2 bases, with 8 bases spanning the gap. CDR3 in amino acids: CASSQDHRAYEQYF. In DNA form, the CDR3 reads TGCGCCAGCAGCCAAGACCACAGGGCCTACGAGCAGTACTTC.

The chain joins TRBV18 to TRBJ2-3; TRBD2 aligns across 14 bases. After removal of 1 base from V and 1 base from J, the junction contained 4 bases not matched to a gene. The germline V gene encodes CDR1 KGHSH and CDR2 LQKENI. This CDR3 has 18 residues. Here the CDR3 reads CASSPRGLAGAGTDTQYF. The DNA of the CDR3 is TGTGCCAGCTCACCACGGGGACTAGCGGGAGCCGGCACAGATACGCAGTATTTT.

V usage is TRBV13 and J usage is TRBJ1-3; D is undetermined. Germline CDR1 PRHDT, CDR2 FYEKMQ (reference sequence). The CDR3 spans 14 residues. V shed 5 bases and J shed 4 bases, with 12 bases lying between them. Written as DNA, the CDR3 is TGTGCCAGCAGCATTCGGGGAAGCGGAAACACCATATATTTT. Its protein product is CASSIRGSGNTIYF.

This clone was found a few times. CDR3 sequence (DNA): TGCGCCAGCAGCTTGGCAGGGCCCTATGGCTACACCTTC. Its translation is CASSLAGPYGYTF. The gene calls are TRBV5-1 and TRBJ1-2; maybe TRBD1 (5 bases). CDR3 length equals 13 residues. V was trimmed by 0 bases and J by 4 bases, leaving 7 bases between them. Germline loops: CDR1 SGHRS, CDR2 YFSETQ.

The CDR3 loop reads CASSLVPGKYEQYF. CDR3 coding DNA: TGTGCCAGCAGCTTAGTCCCGGGAAAGTACGAGCAGTACTTC. V usage is TRBV7-6 and J usage is TRBJ2-7; D is possibly TRBD2 (5 bases). The germline CDR1 and CDR2 sequences are SGHVS and FNYEAQ. V dropped 1 base and J dropped 4 bases, with 11 bases sitting between them. CDR3 length: 14 amino acids.

The chain carries TRBV29-1 and TRBJ1-1, with D unclear. Germline values: CDR1 SQVTM, CDR2 ANQGSEA. This CDR3 comprises 13 residues. V shed 6 bases and J shed 3 bases, with 14 bases lying between them. The CDR3 is CSVRVIGDTEAFF. In nucleotides, the CDR3 is TGCAGCGTGAGGGTTATTGGGGACACTGAAGCTTTCTTT.

The CDR3 sequence is CASSNLYEQYF. CDR3 in DNA: TGTGCCAGTAGTAATCTCTACGAGCAGTACTTC. The chain links TRBV19 to TRBJ2-7; D is unclear. CDR1 is LNHDA and CDR2 is SQIVND in the germline V gene (reference sequence). There are 11 residues in the CDR3. The ends were cut back, 4 bases at V and 3 bases at J, with 4 bases in the middle.

This clone turned up a few times. This chain joins TRBV27 and TRBJ2-1; D is ambiguous. V lost 3 bases and J lost 0, with 15 bases in between. Germline V gene data show CDR1 as MNHEY and CDR2 as SMNVEV (reference sequence). CDR3 size: 17 residues. Here the CDR3 reads CASSFSGSPVSYNEQFF. CDR3 DNA: TGTGCCAGCAGTTTTAGTGGTTCCCCCGTCTCCTACAATGAGCAGTTCTTC.

CDR3 protein: CASSVGSLSTDTQYF. The CDR3 DNA reads TGTGCCAGCAGCGTAGGGTCCCTAAGCACAGATACGCAGTATTTT. The chain uses TRBV9 and TRBJ2-3, with D unresolved. V lost 0 bases to trimming and J lost 0 bases, with 8 bases between them. The germline V gene has CDR1 SGDLS and CDR2 YYNGEE. This CDR3 has 15 amino acids.

Ten or more counts support this clone. This chain uses TRBV5-4 with TRBJ2-7, with 8 bases matching TRBD2. The germline V gene encodes CDR1 SGHNT and CDR2 YYREEE (reference sequence). This CDR3 region has 15 residues. V gave up 5 bases and J gave up 2 bases; unmatched junction bases: 9. CDR3 loop: CASSPGLAEAYEQYF. Here the CDR3 DNA reads TGTGCCAGCAGTCCAGGACTAGCTGAGGCCTACGAGCAGTACTTC. The complete variable domain, with remaining parts taken from reference TRBV5-4 and TRBJ2-7, reads ETGVTQSPTHLIKTRGQQVTLRCSSQSGHNTVSWYQQALGQGPQFIFQYYREEENGRGNFPPRFSGLQFPNYSSELNVNALELDDSALYLCASSPGLAEAYEQYFGPGTRLTVT.

This clone was found a few times. The chain is built from TRBV5-1 and TRBJ1-2; TRBD1 might be the D (6 bases). V lost 2 bases to trimming and J lost 8 bases, with 16 bases between them. CDR1 and CDR2 from the germline V gene are SGHRS and YFSETQ. The CDR3 sequence is 14 residues long. CDR3 nucleotide sequence: TGCGCCAGCAGCTTAGATCTCCAGGGGTACGGCTACACCTTC. As protein: CASSLDLQGYGYTF.

The chain carries TRBV19 and TRBJ1-5, with D perhaps matching TRBD1 (5 bases). The length of the CDR3 is 15 residues. Germline lookup yields CDR1 LNHDA and CDR2 SQIVND (reference sequence). Trimming took 7 bases from V and 4 from J, leaving 17 bases between them. CDR3 nucleotide sequence: TGTGCCAGTATTGGTCGGGGGACCGGGAATCAGCCCCAGCATTTT. Its translation is CASIGRGTGNQPQHF.

The CDR3 sequence: CASSPIRGTGGGETQYF. CDR3 nucleotides: TGTGCCAGCAGTCCCATTCGGGGAACAGGGGGCGGGGAGACCCAGTACTTC. This chain uses TRBV28 with TRBJ2-5; 9 bases fit TRBD1. V dropped 5 bases and J dropped 5; count of bases not matched to a gene: 15. The V gene's germline CDR1 is MDHEN and CDR2 SYDVKM. The CDR3 has 17 amino acids.

The chain employs TRBV30 and TRBJ1-1; D not certain. The CDR3 extends over 15 amino acids. Germline-derived CDR1 and CDR2 are GTSNPN and SVGIG (reference sequence). The V and J ends lost 3 bases and 6 bases respectively, with 20 bases between them. DNA for the CDR3: TGTGCCTGGAGCCCGCCCGTCTGGCGGTGGGCTGAAGCTTTCTTT. Amino acid sequence: CAWSPPVWRWAEAFF.

The rearrangement uses TRBV19 and TRBJ2-4, with 11 bases fitting TRBD1. The CDR3 is 15 amino acids. CDR1 is LNHDA, CDR2 SQIVND, per germline (reference sequence). V lost 3 bases and J lost 8; bases outside the gene matches: 6. The CDR3 coding sequence is TGTGCCAGTAGTATTAGGACAGGGGGCGCGTACATTCAGTACTTC. Translated: CASSIRTGGAYIQYF.

This chain joins TRBV11-2 and TRBJ2-1; 8 nucleotides line up with TRBD2. Germline assignment: CDR1 SGHAT and CDR2 FQNNGV. This CDR3 is built from 15 residues. V dropped 3 bases and J dropped 3; count of bases not matched to a gene: 4. The CDR3 sequence: CASSLVSGNYNEQFF. In DNA form, the CDR3 reads TGTGCCAGCAGCTTGGTTAGCGGGAACTACAATGAGCAGTTCTTC. The variable domain in full, with the rest retrieved from reference TRBV11-2 and TRBJ2-1, is EAGVAQSPRYKIIEKRQSVAFWCNPISGHATLYWYQQILGQGPKLLIQFQNNGVVDDSQLPKDRFSAERLKGVDSTLKIQPAKLEDSAVYLCASSLVSGNYNEQFFGPGTRLTVL.

This clone was detected only a few times. The genes are TRBV14 and TRBJ2-5; 9 nucleotides agree with TRBD2. With 6 bases clipped from V and 5 bases from J, the junction kept 13 bases outside the gene matches. This CDR3 is 16 amino acids long. Germline assignment: CDR1 SGHDN and CDR2 FVKESK. CDR3: CASSPGGSSGTETQYF. CDR3 bases: TGTGCCAGCAGTCCCGGGGGATCTAGCGGGACGGAGACCCAGTACTTC.

In its sample, this clone was seen a few times. The gene calls are TRBV5-1 and TRBJ2-6, with D possibly being TRBD1 (5 bases). Trimming took off 0 bases at V and 0 bases at J, with 22 bases between the two ends. This CDR3 spans 21 amino acids. Looked up from germline, CDR1 is SGHRS and CDR2 is YFSETQ. CDR3 DNA sequence: TGCGCCAGCAGCTTGGTACGCTTTTCGGACAAAGAAAGCTCTGGGGCCAACGTCCTGACTTTC. Residues: CASSLVRFSDKESSGANVLTF. Together with reference TRBV5-1 and TRBJ2-6, the CDR3 gives the full variable domain: KAGVTQTPRYLIKTRGQQVTLSCSPISGHRSVSWYQQTPGQGLQFLFEYFSETQRNKGNFPGRFSGRQFSNSRSEMNVSTLELGDSALYLCASSLVRFSDKESSGANVLTFGAGSRLTVL.

This clone was counted between two and nine times. CDR3 DNA: TGCGCCAGCAGGCAGGGGCCTGGGATTGAGCAGTTCTTC. Its translation is CASRQGPGIEQFF. V and J are TRBV5-1 and TRBJ2-1; D is possibly TRBD1 (6 bases). CDR3 length equals 13 residues. The ends were cut back, 5 bases at V and 9 bases at J, with 15 bases in the middle. CDR1 SGHRS and CDR2 YFSETQ come from the germline V gene.

The chain employs TRBV9 and TRBJ1-1; possibly TRBD1 for D (6 bases). V was pared by 3 bases and J by 4 bases, with 10 bases between. Germline V gene data show CDR1 as SGDLS and CDR2 as YYNGEE. The length of the CDR3 is 13 residues. The CDR3 DNA reads as TGTGCCAGCAGCGCCACAGGGATCACTGAAGCTTTCTTT. Encoded protein: CASSATGITEAFF.

The rearrangement joins TRBV7-3 to TRBJ2-2; 7 bases match TRBD2. The germline V gene has CDR1 SGHTA and CDR2 FQGTGA. V shed 2 bases and J 5 bases; nucleotides not matched to a gene: 8. The CDR3 has 16 residues. The CDR3 region has the DNA TGTGCCAGCAGCTTAGCGGTGACTAGCAGGACCGGGGAGCTGTTTTTT. It is translated as CASSLAVTSRTGELFF.

This chain connects TRBV7-2 to TRBJ2-1, with D possibly TRBD2 on 6 matching bases. CDR1 SGHTA and CDR2 FQGNSA come from the germline V gene. This CDR3 spans 15 amino acids. Between the trimmed V and J ends, which lost 2 bases and 5 bases, there was a span of 13 bases. CDR3 nucleotide sequence: TGTGCCAGCAGCTTACGGGGGAGAAATCACAATGAGCAGTTCTTC. Protein sequence: CASSLRGRNHNEQFF.